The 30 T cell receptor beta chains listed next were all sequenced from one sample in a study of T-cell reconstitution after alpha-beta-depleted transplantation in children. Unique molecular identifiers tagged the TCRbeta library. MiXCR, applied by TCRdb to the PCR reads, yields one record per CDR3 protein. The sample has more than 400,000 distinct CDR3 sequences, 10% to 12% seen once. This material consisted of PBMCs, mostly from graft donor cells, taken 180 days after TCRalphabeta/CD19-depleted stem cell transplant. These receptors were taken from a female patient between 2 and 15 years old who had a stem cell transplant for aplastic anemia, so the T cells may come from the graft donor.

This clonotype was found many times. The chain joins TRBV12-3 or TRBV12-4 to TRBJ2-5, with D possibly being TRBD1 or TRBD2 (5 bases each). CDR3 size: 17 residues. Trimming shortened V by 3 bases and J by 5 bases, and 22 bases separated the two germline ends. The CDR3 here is CASSLLGDPFLGETQYF. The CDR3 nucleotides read TGTGCCAGCAGTTTGTTGGGGGACCCCTTCCTAGGGGAGACCCAGTACTTC.

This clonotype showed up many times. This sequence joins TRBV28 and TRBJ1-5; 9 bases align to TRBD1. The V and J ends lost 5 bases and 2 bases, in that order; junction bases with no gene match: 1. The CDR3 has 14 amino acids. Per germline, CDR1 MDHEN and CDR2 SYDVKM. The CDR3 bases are TGTGCCAGCAGTCGACAGGGGGGCAATCAGCCCCAGCATTTT. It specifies CASSRQGGNQPQHF.

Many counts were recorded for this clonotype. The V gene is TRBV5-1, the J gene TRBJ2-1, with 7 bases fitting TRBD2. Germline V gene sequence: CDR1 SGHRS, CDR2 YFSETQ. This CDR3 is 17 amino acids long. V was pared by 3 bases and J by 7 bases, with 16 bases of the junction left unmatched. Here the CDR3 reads CASSSTSAGIGGNEQFF. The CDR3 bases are TGCGCCAGCAGCTCCACTTCAGCGGGAATAGGTGGGAATGAGCAGTTCTTC.

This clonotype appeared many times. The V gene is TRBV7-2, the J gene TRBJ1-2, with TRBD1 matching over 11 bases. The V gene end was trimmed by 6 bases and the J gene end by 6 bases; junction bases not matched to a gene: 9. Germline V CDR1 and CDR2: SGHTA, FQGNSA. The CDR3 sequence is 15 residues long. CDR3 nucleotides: TGTGCCAGCAGGAAGGACCGGGACAGGGGGAATGGCTACACCTTC. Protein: CASRKDRDRGNGYTF.

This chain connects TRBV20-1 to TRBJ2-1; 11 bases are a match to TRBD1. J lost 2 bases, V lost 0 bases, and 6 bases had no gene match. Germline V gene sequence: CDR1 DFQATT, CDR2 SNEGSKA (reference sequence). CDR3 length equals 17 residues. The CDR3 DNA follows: TGCAGTGCTAGAGAGAGGGGGACAGGGGGAACCTACAATGAGCAGTTCTTC. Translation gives CSARERGTGGTYNEQFF.

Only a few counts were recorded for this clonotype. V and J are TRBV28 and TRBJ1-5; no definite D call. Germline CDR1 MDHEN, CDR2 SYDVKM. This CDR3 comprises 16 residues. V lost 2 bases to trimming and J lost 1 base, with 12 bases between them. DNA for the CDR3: TGTGCCAGCAGTTTAACAGCGACGAAAAGCAATCAGCCCCAGCATTTT. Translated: CASSLTATKSNQPQHF.

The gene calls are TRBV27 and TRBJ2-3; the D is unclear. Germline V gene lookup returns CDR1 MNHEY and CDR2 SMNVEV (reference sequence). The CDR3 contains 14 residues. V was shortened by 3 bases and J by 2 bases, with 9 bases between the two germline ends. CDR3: CASSFQTITDTQYF. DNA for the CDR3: TGTGCCAGCAGTTTTCAGACAATCACAGATACGCAGTATTTT.

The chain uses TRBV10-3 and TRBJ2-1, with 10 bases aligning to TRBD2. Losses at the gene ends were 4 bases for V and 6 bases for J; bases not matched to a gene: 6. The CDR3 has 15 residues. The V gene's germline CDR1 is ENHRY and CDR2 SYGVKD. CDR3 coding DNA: TGTGCCATCAGTGGCAGCGGGAGGGCCGCCAATGAGCAGTTCTTC. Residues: CAISGSGRAANEQFF.

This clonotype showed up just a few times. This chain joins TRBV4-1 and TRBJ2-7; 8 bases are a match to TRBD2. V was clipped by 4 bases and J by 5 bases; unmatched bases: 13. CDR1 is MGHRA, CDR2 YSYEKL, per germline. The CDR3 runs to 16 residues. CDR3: CASSRTHGGRSDEQYV. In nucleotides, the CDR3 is TGCGCCAGCAGCCGGACTCATGGCGGGAGGTCGGACGAGCAGTACGTC.

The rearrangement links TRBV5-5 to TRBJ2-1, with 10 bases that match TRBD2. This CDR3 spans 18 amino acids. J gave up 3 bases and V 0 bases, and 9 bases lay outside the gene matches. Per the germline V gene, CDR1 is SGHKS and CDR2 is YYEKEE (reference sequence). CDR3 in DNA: TGTGCCAGCAGCTTGGTGACTAGCGGGTTTTTATTCTACAATGAGCAGTTCTTC. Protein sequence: CASSLVTSGFLFYNEQFF.

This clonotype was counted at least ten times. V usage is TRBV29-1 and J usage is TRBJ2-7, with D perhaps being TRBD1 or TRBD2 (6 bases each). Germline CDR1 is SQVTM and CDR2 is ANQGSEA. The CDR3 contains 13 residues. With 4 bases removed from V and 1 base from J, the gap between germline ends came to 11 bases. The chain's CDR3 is CSVVGGQSYEQYF. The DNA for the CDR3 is TGCAGCGTTGTTGGGGGGCAGTCCTACGAGCAGTACTTC.

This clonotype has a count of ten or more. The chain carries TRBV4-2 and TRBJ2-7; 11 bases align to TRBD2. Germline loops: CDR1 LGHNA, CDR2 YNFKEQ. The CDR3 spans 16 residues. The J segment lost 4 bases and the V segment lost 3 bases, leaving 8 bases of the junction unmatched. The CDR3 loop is CASSQGAGTSGYEQYF. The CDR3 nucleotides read TGTGCCAGCAGCCAGGGGGCCGGGACTAGCGGATACGAGCAGTACTTC.

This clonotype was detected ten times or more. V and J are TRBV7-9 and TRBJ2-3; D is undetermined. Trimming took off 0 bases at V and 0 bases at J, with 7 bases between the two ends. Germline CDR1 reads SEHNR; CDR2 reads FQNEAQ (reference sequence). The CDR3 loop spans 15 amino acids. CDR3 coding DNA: TGTGCCAGCAGCTTAGCCCTGGGCAGCACAGATACGCAGTATTTT. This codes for CASSLALGSTDTQYF.

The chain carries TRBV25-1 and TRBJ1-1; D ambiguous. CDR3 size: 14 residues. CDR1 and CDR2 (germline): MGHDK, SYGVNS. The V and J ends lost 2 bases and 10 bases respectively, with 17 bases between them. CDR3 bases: TGTGCCAGCAGTGAAGACCACCGATTGAGTCCAGCTTTCTTT. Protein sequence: CASSEDHRLSPAFF.

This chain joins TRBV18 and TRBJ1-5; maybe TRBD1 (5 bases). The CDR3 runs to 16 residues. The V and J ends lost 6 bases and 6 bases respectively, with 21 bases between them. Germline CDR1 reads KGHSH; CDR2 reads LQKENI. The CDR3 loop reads CASSKSPGTQSQPQHF. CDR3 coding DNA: TGTGCCAGCTCCAAATCCCCGGGGACCCAGAGTCAGCCCCAGCATTTT.

CDR3 protein: CASSLVSSLAGKDSYNEQFF. The CDR3 region has the DNA TGTGCCAGCAGCTTAGTTTCGTCGCTAGCGGGAAAGGACTCCTACAATGAGCAGTTCTTC. V gene TRBV11-1 combines with J gene TRBJ2-1; 9 nucleotides align to TRBD2. Germline V CDR1 and CDR2: SGHAT, FQDESV (reference sequence). V lost 1 base and J lost 0; bases outside the gene matches: 13. This CDR3 is 20 amino acids long.

The CDR3: CASSTGQGSGYTF. The CDR3 DNA follows: TGTGCCAGCAGCACGGGACAGGGCTCTGGCTACACCTTC. The rearrangement links TRBV28 to TRBJ1-2; TRBD1 matches 9 bases. V was clipped by 6 bases and J by 7 bases; unmatched bases: 6. Looked up from germline, CDR1 is MDHEN and CDR2 is SYDVKM. The CDR3 has 13 amino acids.

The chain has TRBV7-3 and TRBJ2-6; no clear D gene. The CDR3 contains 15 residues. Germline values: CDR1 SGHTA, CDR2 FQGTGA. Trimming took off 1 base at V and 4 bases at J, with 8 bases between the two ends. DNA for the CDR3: TGTGCCAGCAGCTTAAAGACTGGAGGGGCCAACGTCCTGACTTTC. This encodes CASSLKTGGANVLTF.

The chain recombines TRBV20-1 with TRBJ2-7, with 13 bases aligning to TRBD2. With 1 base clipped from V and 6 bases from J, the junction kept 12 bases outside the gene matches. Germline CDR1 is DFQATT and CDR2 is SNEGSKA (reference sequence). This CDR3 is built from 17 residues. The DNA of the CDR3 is TGCAGTGCTAGAGCGTTAATCGGACTAGCGGGAGCGGGCGAGCAGTACTTC. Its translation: CSARALIGLAGAGEQYF.

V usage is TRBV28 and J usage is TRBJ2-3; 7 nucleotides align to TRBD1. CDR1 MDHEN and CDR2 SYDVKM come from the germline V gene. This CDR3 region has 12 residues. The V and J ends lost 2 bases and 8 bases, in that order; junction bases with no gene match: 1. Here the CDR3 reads CASSLNRGTQYF. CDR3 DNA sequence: TGTGCCAGCAGTTTAAACAGGGGTACGCAGTATTTT.

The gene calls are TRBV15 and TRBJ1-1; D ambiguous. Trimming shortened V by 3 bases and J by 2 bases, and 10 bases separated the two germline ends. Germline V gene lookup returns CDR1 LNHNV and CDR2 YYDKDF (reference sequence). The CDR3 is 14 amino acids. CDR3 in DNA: TGTGCCACCAGCAGCAGAGCACTTAACACTGAAGCTTTCTTT. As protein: CATSSRALNTEAFF.

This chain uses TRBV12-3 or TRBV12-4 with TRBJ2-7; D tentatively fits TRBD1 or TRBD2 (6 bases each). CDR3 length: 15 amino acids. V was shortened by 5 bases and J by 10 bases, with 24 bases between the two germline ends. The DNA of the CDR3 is TGTGCCAGCAGTCGAACCCGAGACAGGAGGGGGGAACAGTACTTC. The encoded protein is CASSRTRDRRGEQYF.

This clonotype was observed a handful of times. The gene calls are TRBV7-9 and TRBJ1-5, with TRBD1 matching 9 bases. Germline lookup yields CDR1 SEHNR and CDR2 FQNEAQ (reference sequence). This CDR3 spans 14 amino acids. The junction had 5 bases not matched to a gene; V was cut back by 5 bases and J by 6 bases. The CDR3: CASSPQGASQPQHF. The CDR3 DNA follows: TGTGCCAGCAGCCCACAGGGGGCGAGTCAGCCCCAGCATTTT.

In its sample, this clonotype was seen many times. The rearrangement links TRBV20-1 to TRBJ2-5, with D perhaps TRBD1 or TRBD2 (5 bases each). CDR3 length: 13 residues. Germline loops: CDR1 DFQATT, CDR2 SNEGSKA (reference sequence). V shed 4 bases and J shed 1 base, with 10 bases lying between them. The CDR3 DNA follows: TGCAGTGCTAACGGGGCAGTCCAAGAGACCCAGTACTTC. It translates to CSANGAVQETQYF.

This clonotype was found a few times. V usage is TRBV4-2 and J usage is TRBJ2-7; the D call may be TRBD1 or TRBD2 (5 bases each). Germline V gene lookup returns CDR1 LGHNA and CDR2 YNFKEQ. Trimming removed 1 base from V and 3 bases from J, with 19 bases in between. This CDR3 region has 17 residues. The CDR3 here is CASSQVIPRGVSYEQYF. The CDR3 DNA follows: TGTGCCAGCAGCCAAGTTATTCCGAGGGGAGTTAGCTACGAGCAGTACTTC.

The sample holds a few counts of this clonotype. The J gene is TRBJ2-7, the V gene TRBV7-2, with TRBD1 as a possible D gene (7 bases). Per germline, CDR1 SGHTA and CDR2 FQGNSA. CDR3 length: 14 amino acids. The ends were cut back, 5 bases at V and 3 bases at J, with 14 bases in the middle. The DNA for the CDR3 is TGTGCCAGCAGCACCCAGGGGGGCGGCTACGAGCAGTACTTC. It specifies CASSTQGGGYEQYF.

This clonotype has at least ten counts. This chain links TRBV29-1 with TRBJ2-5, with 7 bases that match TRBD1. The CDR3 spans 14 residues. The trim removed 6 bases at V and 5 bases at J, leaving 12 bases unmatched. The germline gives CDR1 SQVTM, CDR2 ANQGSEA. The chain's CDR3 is CSVIPQGPGETQYF. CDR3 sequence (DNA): TGCAGCGTAATTCCACAGGGGCCTGGGGAGACCCAGTACTTC.

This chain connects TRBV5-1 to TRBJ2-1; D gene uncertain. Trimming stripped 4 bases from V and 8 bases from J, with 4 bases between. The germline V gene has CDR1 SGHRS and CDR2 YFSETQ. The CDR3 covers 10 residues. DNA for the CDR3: TGCGCCAGCAGCGGCCATGAGCAGTTCTTC. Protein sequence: CASSGHEQFF.

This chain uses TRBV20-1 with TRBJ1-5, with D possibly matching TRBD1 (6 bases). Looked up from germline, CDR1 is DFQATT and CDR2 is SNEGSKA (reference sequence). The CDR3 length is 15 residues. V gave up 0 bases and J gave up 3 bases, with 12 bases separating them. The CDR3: CSARDPTGPNQPQHF. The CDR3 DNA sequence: TGCAGTGCTAGAGACCCTACAGGGCCCAATCAGCCCCAGCATTTT.

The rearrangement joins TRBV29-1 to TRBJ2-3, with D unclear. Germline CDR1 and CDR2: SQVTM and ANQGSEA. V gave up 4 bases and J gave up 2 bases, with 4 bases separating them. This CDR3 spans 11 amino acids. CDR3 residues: CSVGVTDTQYF. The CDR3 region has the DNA TGCAGCGTTGGAGTCACAGATACGCAGTATTTT.